This TCR beta chain originates from a study of shared clonotypes between healthy human individuals. On the study more broadly: Used for every donor were three CD4 naive, three CD4 memory, two CD8 naive and one CD8 memory plate.

V lost 3 bases, J lost 5 bases, and 7 bases lay in between. This CDR3 region has 11 residues. Germline V lookup: CDR1 DFQATT, CDR2 SNEGSKA (reference sequence). Clones were read by immunoSEQ multiplex PCR, and TCRdb kept only the in-frame ones, dropping some. The sample lists roughly 2.2 million clones; more than 85% were seen once. For this clone: The same CDR3 is also encoded by other DNA sequences in this sample.

Specimen: naive CD4+ T cells from PBMCs. This sample's subset: CD45RA+ positively selected. This TCR was sampled from a man younger than 35 in good health. Some clones in this sample may be carry-over from other donors' samples. The chain has TRBV20-1 and TRBJ2-5; D uncertain. CDR3 sequence: CSASLSETQYF. CDR3 DNA sequence: TGCAGTGCTAGCCTTTCGGAGACCCAGTACTTC.